The text below deals with one T cell receptor beta chain. The V and J ends lost 5 bases and 5 bases, in that order; junction bases with no gene match: 17. This CDR3 comprises 17 residues. Germline loops: CDR1 SGHVS, CDR2 FQNEAQ. This specimen belongs to a study of blood T cell repertoires in COVID-19. Background on the study: Material from acute and convalescent COVID-19 was sourced from the United States, Italy and Spain. In each case, the material was cDNA or gDNA derived from T cells, B-cell-depleted T cells, or PBMCs.

In the original workflow: Amplified reference gene primers provided the basis for estimating nucleated cell counts. Sequencing used immunoSEQ multiplex PCR; TCRdb keeps in-frame clones, though not all of them. V and J calls plus clone size are reproduced from that table; the DNA served to infer D and trimming. The sample records around 190,000 clones, roughly 82% being singletons. The sequenced material came from peripheral blood. This rearrangement joins TRBV7-8 to TRBJ2-5, with 7 positions matching TRBD1. This TCR derives from a human donor in a cohort sampled during active COVID-19. CDR3 loop: CASSPKVGGERGETQYF. The CDR3 region has the DNA TGTGCCAGCAGCCCAAAAGTAGGGGGCGAAAGAGGCGAGACCCAGTACTTC.